Described below is a single TCR beta chain sequence and its context. This CDR3 has 15 amino acids. V was pared by 2 bases and J by 8 bases, with 9 bases of the junction left unmatched. Germline CDR1 is MGHRA and CDR2 is YSYEKL. This entry comes from a study of long-term antiretroviral therapy in people with HIV. With survey level as its setting, the immunoSEQ assay was v3.0. TCRdb's copy holds only in-frame clones and misses some; the assay was immunoSEQ multiplex PCR. The sample has about 41,000 clones; 94% are singletons. This TCR came from a man aged 25-45 years with HIV. The sequenced sample was unsorted PBMCs, obtained around 9.2 years after starting antiretroviral therapy. The V call is TRBV4-1, the J call TRBJ2-1, with 7 nucleotides matching TRBD2. CDR3 bases: TGCGCCAGCAGCCAACTAAGAAGGACTAGTGATGAGCAGTTCTTC. It translates to CASSQLRRTSDEQFF.